This paragraph reports one TCR beta chain. This clonotype is medium-sized (0.01 to 0.1%) in terms of sample share. The specificity of this receptor is unknown. Within one base of it there is no much larger clone, and no base qualities were kept. The treatment or condition label on this specimen signifies: live attenuated yellow fever vaccine strain. A standard Ficoll-Paque protocol was used to isolate PBMCs from peripheral blood. Dynabeads CD4 and CD8 positive selection kits were used to isolate the CD4 and CD8 T-cell fractions. TriZol was used to extract RNA from bulk PBMCs, from CD4 and CD8 fractions, and from dextramer-positive and dextramer-negative fractions. TCR cDNA was synthesized by 5'RACE template switching, through which a universal primer site and unique molecular identifiers were introduced. cDNA synthesis was primed from both the TCR alpha and TCR beta constant segments. Two PCR steps were used to amplify libraries, with sample barcodes and sequencing adapters being added in the second step. Sequencing of libraries was performed on Illumina HiSeq 2500 (2x100 bp) or NovaSeq (2x150 bp). Per the authors' processing: Reads were demultiplexed and collapsed into UMI consensus sequences with MIGEC, and V(D)J alignment was performed with MiXCR. Vaccine-responding clonotypes were defined with edgeR using replicate PBMC samples, requiring FDR below 0.01 and a log2 fold change above 5 up to day 15. Each bulk clonotype received a CD4 or CD8 identity based on whether the sequenced CD4 or CD8 repertoire contained that clonotype at higher abundance. The public reads were reprocessed in TCRdb via fastp at Q25 and MiXCR, keeping in-frame beta chains. Rows are unified per CDR3 protein, each entry keeping the most common DNA and genes. TCRdb, not the original authors, processed these V and J calls. This sample is represented by over 200,000 distinct CDR3 sequences; 6.7% of them were singletons. The ten most abundant clones make up 1% to 1.2% of the sample.

These data belong to a study of T cells after yellow fever vaccination (dated by TCRdb to about 2019). Concerning the study at large: The SMART-Seq v4 Ultra Low Input RNA kit was used to prepare libraries from fractions with low cell numbers. Bulk TCR alpha and beta repertoires were sequenced longitudinally to track T-cell clones before and after primary and booster YFV17D yellow fever vaccination. Blood was collected at multiple timepoints before and after primary and secondary immunization, and bulk PBMC replicates and cell subsets were isolated. Two healthy male donors, one aged 18 to 30 and one aged 30 to 40 years, made up the cohort. What the research found in general, with its limitations: FACS-sorted repertoires could contain abundant contaminating clonotypes from the bulk population, so computational filtering was required. Most clones expanded after primary vaccination (almost 97% of CD4 and approximately 90% of CD8) were re-detected after the booster, suggesting that broad memory maintenance occurred. Compared with the primary T-cell response, the secondary T-cell response was faster but weaker, reaching its peak on day 5 rather than on day 15. The study included only a couple of donors, which limits how far the findings can be generalized. A small fraction of clonotypes appeared in both the CD4 and CD8 compartments, likely as a result of convergent recombination.

V is reduced by 4 bases and J by 9 bases, leaving a spacing of 16 bases between them. Its CDR3 holds 14 amino acids, cysteine through phenylalanine. Left in the record is the CDR3 DNA by itself, 42 bases read in frame from the first base. The germline V gene encodes CDR1 KGHSH and CDR2 LQKENI. The sample was CD4+ T cells sorted from PBMCs, taken on the day of the yellow fever booster vaccination. Here the chain combines TRBV18 and TRBJ2-1; the D gene is unclear. This receptor was identified in a man aged 25-45 years who received the YFV17D yellow fever vaccine. The encoded CDR3 is CASSQSVGQAEQFF. The nucleotide sequence reads as follows: TGTGCCAGCTCACAATCTGTAGGGCAGGCTGAGCAGTTCTTC.